The sequence of this T cell receptor beta chain was determined in a study of cytomegalovirus exposure and HLA in healthy donors. Researchers ran the PCR with 60 Vbeta and 13 Jbeta primers. The table came from immunoSEQ multiplex PCR; TCRdb's copy has only in-frame clones and leaves some out. This sample has 210,000 or so clones; 75% to 80% occur once, and the top ten carry approximately 2.1%. Trimming removed 3 bases from V and 7 bases from J, with 7 bases in between. Germline V CDR1 and CDR2: LNHDA, SQIVND (reference sequence). CDR3 length: 12 residues. This TCR came from a woman in her 30s in good health and CMV-seropositive. Sequencing was carried out using PBMCs. The rearrangement uses TRBV19 and TRBJ1-5; D is uncertain. The CDR3: CASSITPQPQHF. CDR3 DNA: TGTGCCAGTAGTATTACTCCCCAGCCCCAGCATTTT.